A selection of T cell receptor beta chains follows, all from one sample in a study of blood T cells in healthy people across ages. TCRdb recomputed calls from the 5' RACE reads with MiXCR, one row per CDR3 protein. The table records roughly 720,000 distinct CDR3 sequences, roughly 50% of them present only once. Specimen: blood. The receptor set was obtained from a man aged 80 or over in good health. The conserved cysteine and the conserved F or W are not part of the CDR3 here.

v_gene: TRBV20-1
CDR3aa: SARALGRAYEQY

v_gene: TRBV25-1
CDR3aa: ASAVGGYNSPLH

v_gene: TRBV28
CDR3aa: ASKAAGAQETQY

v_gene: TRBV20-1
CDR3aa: SVDRLAQDTQY

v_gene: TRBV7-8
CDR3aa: ASSLGTPDQPQH

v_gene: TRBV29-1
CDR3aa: SVHRQGGNAQF

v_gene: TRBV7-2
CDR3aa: ASSLDWLARETQY

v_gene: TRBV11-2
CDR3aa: ASSLDLVLHRYAY

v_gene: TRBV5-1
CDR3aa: ASSLMGGSTYEQY

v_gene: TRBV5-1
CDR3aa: ASGNNEQF

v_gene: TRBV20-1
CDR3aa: SAIITGGPQETQY

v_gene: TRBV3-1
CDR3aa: ASSPYSNNEQF

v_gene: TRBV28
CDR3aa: ASSLPPGQGAPEAF

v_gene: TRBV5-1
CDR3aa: ASRREQTNTEAF

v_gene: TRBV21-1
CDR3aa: ASTQAPGVYGYT

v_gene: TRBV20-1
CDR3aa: SMASGSSYEQY

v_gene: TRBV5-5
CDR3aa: ASSFPGLGSGEQF

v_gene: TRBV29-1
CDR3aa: SAKGLAVPNEQY

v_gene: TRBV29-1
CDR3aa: SVRDGLYEQY

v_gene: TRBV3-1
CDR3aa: ASTRGPHNEQF

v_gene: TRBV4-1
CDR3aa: ASSQGPGAVNTEAF

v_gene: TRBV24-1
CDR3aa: ATTQSKGRGRPYEQY

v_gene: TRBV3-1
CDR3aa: ASSHGTGYGYT

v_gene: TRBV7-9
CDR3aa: ASSRSQPGTAYGYT

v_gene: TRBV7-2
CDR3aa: ASSFLQTGFNTEAF

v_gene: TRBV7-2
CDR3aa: ASSLLGQSTDTQY

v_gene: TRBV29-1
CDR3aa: SVGRPGTDGYT

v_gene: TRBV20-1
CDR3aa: SARDGRDNEQF

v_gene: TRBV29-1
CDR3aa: SAAPGLAANEQY

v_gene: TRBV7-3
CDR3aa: ASSSLERGTYEQY

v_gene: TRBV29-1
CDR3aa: SAPLQGFADTQY

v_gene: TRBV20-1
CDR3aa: SAPPDGANVLT

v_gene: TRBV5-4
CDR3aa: ASSLGSGRGGEQF

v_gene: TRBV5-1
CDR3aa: ASSLGPIGNQPQH

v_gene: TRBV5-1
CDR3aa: ASSSGLMGPYEQY

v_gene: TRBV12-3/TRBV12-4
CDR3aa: ASTLGLGNSPLH

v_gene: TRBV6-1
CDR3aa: ASSEWPYEQY

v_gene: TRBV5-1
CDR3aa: ASRPGQSSWGANVLT

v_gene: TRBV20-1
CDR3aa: SATRTSLGEQY

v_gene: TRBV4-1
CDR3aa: ASSQGWTGGVYEQY

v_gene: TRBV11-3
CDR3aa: ASSSGRGTDTQY

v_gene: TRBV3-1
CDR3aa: ASSRALTGGAYGYT

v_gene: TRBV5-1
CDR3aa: ASSLSPGGVRVYEQY